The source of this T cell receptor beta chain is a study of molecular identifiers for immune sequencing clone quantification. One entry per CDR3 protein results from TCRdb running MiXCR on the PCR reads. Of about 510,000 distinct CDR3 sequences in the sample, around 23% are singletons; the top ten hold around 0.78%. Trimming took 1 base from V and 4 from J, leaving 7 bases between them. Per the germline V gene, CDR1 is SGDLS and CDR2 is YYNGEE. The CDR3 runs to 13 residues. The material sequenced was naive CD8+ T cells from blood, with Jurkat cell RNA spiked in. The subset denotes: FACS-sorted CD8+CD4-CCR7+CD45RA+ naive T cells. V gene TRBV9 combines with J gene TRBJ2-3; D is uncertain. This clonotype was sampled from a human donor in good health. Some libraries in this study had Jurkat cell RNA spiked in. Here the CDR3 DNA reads TGTGCCAGCAGCGTATTAAGTTCAGATACGCAGTATTTT. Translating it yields CASSVLSSDTQYF.